This T cell receptor (beta chain) is drawn from a study of blood T cell repertoires in COVID-19. Sequencing used immunoSEQ multiplex PCR; TCRdb keeps in-frame clones, though not all of them. This sample has around 97,000 clones, with more than 75% found just once. The clonotype comes from a human donor in a cohort sampled during active COVID-19. Source material: peripheral blood.

The CDR3 spells CATSGGGGGSYEQYF. Here the CDR3 DNA reads TGTGCCACCAGTGGAGGGGGGGGCGGATCCTACGAGCAGTACTTC. J is TRBJ2-7 and V is TRBV24-1; the D gene is possibly TRBD2 (7 bases). This CDR3 is built from 15 residues. V was trimmed by 5 bases and J by 1 base, leaving 14 bases between them. The germline V gene encodes CDR1 KGHDR and CDR2 SFDVKD.